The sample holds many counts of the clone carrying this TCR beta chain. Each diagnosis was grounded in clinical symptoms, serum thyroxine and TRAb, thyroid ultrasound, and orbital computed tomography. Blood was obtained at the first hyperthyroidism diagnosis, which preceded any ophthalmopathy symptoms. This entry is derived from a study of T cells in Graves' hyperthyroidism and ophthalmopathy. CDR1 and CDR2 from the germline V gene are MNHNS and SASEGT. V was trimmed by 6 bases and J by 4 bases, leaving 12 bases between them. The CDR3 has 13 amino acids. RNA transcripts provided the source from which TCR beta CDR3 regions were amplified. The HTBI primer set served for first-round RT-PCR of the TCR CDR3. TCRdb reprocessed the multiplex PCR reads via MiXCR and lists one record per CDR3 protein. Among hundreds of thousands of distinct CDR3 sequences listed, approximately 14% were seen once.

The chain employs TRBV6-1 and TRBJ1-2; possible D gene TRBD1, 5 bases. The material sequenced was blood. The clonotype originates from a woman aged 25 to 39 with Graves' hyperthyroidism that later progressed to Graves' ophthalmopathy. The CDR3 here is CASSGGTGYGYTF. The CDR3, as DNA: TGTGCCAGCAGCGGGGGGACGGGCTATGGCTACACCTTC.